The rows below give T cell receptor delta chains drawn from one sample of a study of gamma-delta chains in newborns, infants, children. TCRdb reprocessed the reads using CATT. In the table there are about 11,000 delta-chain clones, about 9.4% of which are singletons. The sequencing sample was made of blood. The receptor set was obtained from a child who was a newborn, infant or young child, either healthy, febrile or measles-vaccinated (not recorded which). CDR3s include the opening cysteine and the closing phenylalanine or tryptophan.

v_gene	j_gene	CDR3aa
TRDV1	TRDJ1	CALGNLPTGVLGVVIPDKLIF
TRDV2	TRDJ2	CACDTLGDTMTAQLFF
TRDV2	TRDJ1	CACDTVGVPYTGKLIF
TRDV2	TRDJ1	CACDTLLGDPYTDKLIF
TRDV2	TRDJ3	CACDTLLGSWDTRQMFF
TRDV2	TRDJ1	CACDTVGVFTDKLIF
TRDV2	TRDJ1	CACDTVGETDKLIF
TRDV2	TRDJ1	CACDTVGYEGPTDKLIF
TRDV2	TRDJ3	CACDTSGTGGPSSWDTRQMFF
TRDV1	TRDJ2	CALGEGLPTLLGDRLTAQLFF
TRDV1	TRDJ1	CALGEPPFFPVLGDNTDKLIF
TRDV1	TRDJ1	CALVGSSFDKLIF
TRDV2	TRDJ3	CACDTYWVGTWDTRQMFF
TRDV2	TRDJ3	CACDTASSSSWDTRQMFF
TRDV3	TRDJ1	CAFNSLTLGDTDTDKLIF
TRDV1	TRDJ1	CALGERVEGRTGGSGKLIF
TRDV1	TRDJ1	CALGENSTTFTWYTDKLIF
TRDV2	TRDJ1	CACDTVQGYAYTDKLIF
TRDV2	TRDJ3	CACDPILGGLSWDTRQMFF
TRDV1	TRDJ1	CALGECYGFTITGKLIF
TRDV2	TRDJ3	CACDTAGYRSWDTRQMFF
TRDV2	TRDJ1	CACDPVRTDRGPGTDKLIF
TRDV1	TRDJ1	CALGEPLRGTPASYWGITDKLIF
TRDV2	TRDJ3	CACDYGGYAGDTRQMFF
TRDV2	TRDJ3	CACDTGGARSSWDTRQMFF
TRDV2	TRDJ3	CACDTFSTGDLLASWDTRQMFF
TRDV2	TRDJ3	CACDTVLGVSSWDTRQMFF
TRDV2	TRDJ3	CACDSAGGYAESWDTRQMFF
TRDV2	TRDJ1	CACDPITSRLGDTTDKLIF
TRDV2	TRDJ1	CACDQRGLGDLTDKLIF
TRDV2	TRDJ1	CACDTLGDRSYTDKLIF
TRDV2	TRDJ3	CACDTGGAKTWDTRQMFF
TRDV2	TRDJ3	CACDTVLGDTSSWDTRQMFF
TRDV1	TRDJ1	CALGRGSSRPRGYGLIF
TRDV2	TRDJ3	CACVGLDTRDTRQMFF
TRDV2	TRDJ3	CACDTILGGSSWDTRQMFF
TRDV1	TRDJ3	CALGESERYEKRSWDTRQMFF
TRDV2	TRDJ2	CACDHLLGDWALTAQLFF
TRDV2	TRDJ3	CACDGIRGFRDTRQMFF
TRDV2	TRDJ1	CACDTMENDPTGGPYTDKLIF
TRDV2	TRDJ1	CACDTVGLGDTGTDKLIF
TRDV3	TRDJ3	CASDPLPTSIQYARNPLSWDTRQMFF
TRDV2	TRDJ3	CACDKVGSWDTRQMFF
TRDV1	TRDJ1	CAPQGRGWDKLIF
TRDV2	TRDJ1	CACDALLPLYTDKLIF
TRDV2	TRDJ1	CACDTLTGGYAATDKLIF
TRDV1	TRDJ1	CALGERSYSTCTGGYSQYTDKLIF
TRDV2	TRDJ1	CACDTIGMSKGDKLIF
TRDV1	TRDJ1	CALGEPLLPFVPTDKLIF
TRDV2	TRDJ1	CACDPVLGDVSYTDKLIF
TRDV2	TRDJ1	CACDHVLGDTSYTDKLIF